The 27 T cell receptor beta chains given below trace back to one sample, sequenced in a study of OX40 agonist ivuxolimab in advanced cancers. The data were produced by immunoSEQ multiplex PCR, yet TCRdb's version contains in-frame clones alone and is incomplete. This sample yields around 80,000 clones, of which roughly 78% are seen a single time; 4% to 6% belongs to the top ten. Specimen: CD4+ or CD8+ T cells sorted from blood, collected in a trial of the OX40 agonist ivuxolimab. The receptors originated from an adult with an advanced solid tumor such as melanoma, head and neck, liver or kidney cancer.

V and J are TRBV4-2 and TRBJ1-4; TRBD1 matches at 7 bases. The CDR3 has 15 amino acids. Germline loops: CDR1 LGHNA, CDR2 YNFKEQ. Germline trimming cut 5 bases from V and 8 bases from J; bases unmatched to any gene: 11. CDR3 nucleotide sequence: TGTGCCAGCAGCACACGACAGGGTCAAAAGGAAAAACTGTTTTTT. Translating gives CASSTRQGQKEKLFF.

Only a few counts were recorded for this clone. DNA for the CDR3: TGTGCCAGCAGCCTACTCTCCGGGACTATTACCAAAAACATTCAGTACTTC. Translated, it gives CASSLLSGTITKNIQYF. V and J are TRBV7-2 and TRBJ2-4; TRBD2 matches at 7 bases. The V and J ends lost 5 bases and 2 bases, in that order; junction bases with no gene match: 12. The CDR3 consists of 17 residues. Looked up from germline, CDR1 is SGHTA and CDR2 is FQGNSA.

CDR3 nucleotide sequence: TGTGCCAGTAGCCACCCCGGATCCGGGACAGGGTTCTCTGGCTACACCTTC. Translation gives CASSHPGSGTGFSGYTF. The chain combines TRBV19 with TRBJ1-2; 9 bases match TRBD1. Germline values: CDR1 LNHDA, CDR2 SQIVND (reference sequence). The V and J ends lost 6 bases and 7 bases, in that order; junction bases with no gene match: 18. The CDR3 length is 17 residues.

The genes are TRBV19 and TRBJ2-5; D may be TRBD2 (5 bases). The CDR3 is 17 amino acids. Germline CDR1 reads LNHDA; CDR2 reads SQIVND (reference sequence). Trimming left V 1 base short and J 5 bases short, with 20 bases between. The chain's CDR3 is CASSIGGFGMGRETQYF. In DNA form, the CDR3 reads TGTGCCAGTAGTATAGGGGGTTTCGGGATGGGCCGGGAGACCCAGTACTTC.

This sequence joins TRBV27 and TRBJ1-4, with 11 positions matching TRBD1. Per germline, CDR1 MNHEY and CDR2 SMNVEV (reference sequence). The trim removed 0 bases at V and 7 bases at J, leaving 4 bases unmatched. This CDR3 contains 16 residues. The CDR3 here is CASSLSWTGGGEKLFF. The CDR3 region has the DNA TGTGCCAGCAGTTTATCGTGGACAGGGGGCGGTGAAAAACTGTTTTTT.

This clone was observed a few times. This sequence joins TRBV5-1 and TRBJ1-1; 8 nucleotides align to TRBD1. This CDR3 contains 14 residues. CDR1 is SGHRS and CDR2 is YFSETQ in the germline V gene. V trimming: 4 bases; J trimming: 3 bases; junction bases outside the gene matches: 5. DNA for the CDR3: TGCGCCAGCAGCGCTACAGGGGGGGACACTGAAGCTTTCTTT. It yields the protein CASSATGGDTEAFF.

The V gene is TRBV7-9, the J gene TRBJ2-3; 7 bases are a match to TRBD2. The CDR3 sequence is 17 residues long. The V gene end was trimmed by 5 bases and the J gene end by 1 base; junction bases not matched to a gene: 12. Germline lookup yields CDR1 SEHNR and CDR2 FQNEAQ (reference sequence). In DNA, the CDR3 is TGTGCCAGCAGCCCCATGGTGATGGCGGGGGGCACAGATACGCAGTATTTT. Translation gives CASSPMVMAGGTDTQYF.

This sequence joins TRBV5-1 and TRBJ1-1; 7 nucleotides align to TRBD1. The CDR3 totals 14 residues. CDR1 SGHRS and CDR2 YFSETQ come from the germline V gene. V gave up 3 bases and J gave up 4 bases; unmatched junction bases: 6. CDR3 region: CASSSQGDLTEAFF. Written as DNA, the CDR3 is TGCGCCAGCAGCTCCCAGGGGGACCTCACTGAAGCTTTCTTT.

The V call is TRBV4-1, the J call TRBJ2-1; 13 nucleotides match TRBD2. CDR3 length: 16 residues. With V trimmed by 4 bases and J by 4 bases, 4 bases remained unmatched. Germline V lookup: CDR1 MGHRA, CDR2 YSYEKL. CDR3 protein: CASSPGLAGVYNEQFF. The CDR3 region has the DNA TGCGCCAGCAGCCCCGGACTAGCGGGGGTATACAATGAGCAGTTCTTC.

The V gene is TRBV6-6, the J gene TRBJ2-1, with D perhaps TRBD1 or TRBD2 (5 bases each). Germline V gene sequence: CDR1 MNHNY, CDR2 SVGAGI (reference sequence). Trimming took off 7 bases at V and 11 bases at J, with 15 bases between the two ends. The CDR3 loop spans 12 amino acids. The CDR3 spells CASTLAGTQQFF. The DNA for the CDR3 is TGTGCCAGCACCCTCGCCGGGACCCAGCAGTTCTTC.

The rearrangement links TRBV5-1 to TRBJ1-2; D is undetermined. The CDR3 has 16 amino acids. The ends were cut back, 2 bases at V and 0 bases at J, with 14 bases in the middle. CDR1 is SGHRS and CDR2 is YFSETQ in the germline V gene. This CDR3 is CASSLNDPGTNYGYTF. The CDR3 DNA reads TGCGCCAGCAGCTTAAATGATCCCGGTACTAACTATGGCTACACCTTC.

J is TRBJ1-1 and V is TRBV18; 8 bases match TRBD1. The V gene's germline CDR1 is KGHSH and CDR2 LQKENI. The V and J ends lost 4 bases and 0 bases, in that order; junction bases with no gene match: 4. This CDR3 contains 15 residues. The CDR3 DNA sequence: TGTGCCAGCTCACACCGACAGGGGTTGAACACTGAAGCTTTCTTT. It is translated as CASSHRQGLNTEAFF.

This sequence joins TRBV6-5 and TRBJ2-1; TRBD1 aligns across 9 bases. Germline trimming cut 6 bases from V and 10 bases from J; bases unmatched to any gene: 7. In germline, CDR1 is MNHEY, CDR2 SVGAGI. The CDR3 has 13 amino acids. Here the CDR3 reads CASRGQGVREQFF. CDR3 DNA: TGTGCCAGCAGGGGACAGGGAGTGCGGGAGCAGTTCTTC.

V usage is TRBV6-1 and J usage is TRBJ1-2, with D possibly matching TRBD1 (6 bases). Germline CDR1 is MNHNS and CDR2 is SASEGT. There are 14 residues in the CDR3. Trimming removed 2 bases at V and 4 bases at J, with 11 bases between. CDR3 DNA sequence: TGTGCCAGCAGTGAACGAGGGGGGACCTATGGCTACACCTTC. Amino acid sequence: CASSERGGTYGYTF.

This rearrangement joins TRBV9 to TRBJ1-2; D is unclear. CDR3 length: 13 residues. Looked up from germline, CDR1 is SGDLS and CDR2 is YYNGEE. V lost 0 bases, J lost 7 bases, and 10 bases lay in between. Here the CDR3 DNA reads TGTGCCAGCAGCGTAGAGGAGGGAGCTGGCTACACCTTC. The encoded protein is CASSVEEGAGYTF.

CDR3 in DNA: TGTGCTAGTGGTTTGCATGATGGGACGCTAAGTGAGCAAGAGACCCAGTACTTC. The encoded protein is CASGLHDGTLSEQETQYF. The chain has TRBV12-5 and TRBJ2-5, with D tentatively TRBD1 or TRBD2 (5 bases each). V lost 2 bases to trimming and J lost 2 bases, with 21 bases between them. This CDR3 has 18 residues. Looked up from germline, CDR1 is LGHNT and CDR2 is FRNRAP.

The V and J genes are TRBV4-1 and TRBJ2-3; possible D gene TRBD1, 6 bases. The CDR3 covers 13 residues. In germline, CDR1 is MGHRA, CDR2 YSYEKL. Trimming cost V 8 bases and J 6 bases, with 15 bases left between them. The CDR3 region is CASGLQGSDTQYF. In DNA, the CDR3 is TGCGCCAGCGGATTACAGGGCTCGGATACGCAGTATTTT.

The J gene is TRBJ1-5, the V gene TRBV19; D not resolved. V dropped 5 bases and J dropped 5 bases, with 19 bases sitting between them. The CDR3 has 16 residues. CDR1 and CDR2 (germline): LNHDA, SQIVND (reference sequence). CDR3 protein: CASSFSGSRPDQPQHF. The CDR3 DNA sequence: TGTGCCAGTAGTTTTTCCGGTTCAAGACCGGATCAGCCCCAGCATTTT.

The chain uses TRBV28 and TRBJ1-1, with a possible D match to TRBD1 (6 bases). V gave up 2 bases and J gave up 3 bases, with 7 bases separating them. This CDR3 region has 13 residues. Germline V gene data show CDR1 as MDHEN and CDR2 as SYDVKM. CDR3 nucleotide sequence: TGTGCCAGCAGTTTAAGGGGGGACACTGAAGCTTTCTTT. It translates to CASSLRGDTEAFF.

This chain connects TRBV7-2 to TRBJ2-6; D remains unclear. The germline CDR1 and CDR2 sequences are SGHTA and FQGNSA. Trimming took off 2 bases at V and 0 bases at J, with 8 bases between the two ends. This CDR3 is 16 amino acids long. The CDR3 bases are TGTGCCAGCAGCTTATACGCTCCCTCTGGGGCCAACGTCCTGACTTTC. It specifies CASSLYAPSGANVLTF.

This chain connects TRBV28 to TRBJ2-5, with 9 bases identical to TRBD1. The J segment lost 5 bases and the V segment lost 5 bases, leaving 3 bases of the junction unmatched. There are 13 residues in the CDR3. Per germline, CDR1 MDHEN and CDR2 SYDVKM. The CDR3 DNA follows: TGTGCCAGCAGTCAACAGGGGGCCGAGACCCAGTACTTC. This codes for CASSQQGAETQYF.

This chain joins TRBV6-4 and TRBJ2-3; the D call may be TRBD1 or TRBD2 (6 bases each). The germline CDR1 and CDR2 sequences are MRHNA and SNTAGT. The CDR3 spans 15 residues. Trimming removed 4 bases at V and 3 bases at J, with 14 bases between. The CDR3 sequence is CASSAQRGQTDTQYF. CDR3 DNA: TGTGCCAGCAGTGCCCAACGGGGGCAGACAGATACGCAGTATTTT.

The CDR3 spells CASSNWGQGYTF. DNA of the CDR3: TGTGCCAGCAGCAATTGGGGACAGGGCTACACCTTC. The chain employs TRBV7-8 and TRBJ1-2, with 7 positions matching TRBD1. Trimming removed 5 bases from V and 8 bases from J; junction bases left unmatched: 5. From germline, CDR1 is SGHVS and CDR2 FQNEAQ. The CDR3 covers 12 residues.

The J gene is TRBJ1-2, the V gene TRBV29-1; D is possibly TRBD1 (6 bases). The V end lost 7 bases, the J end lost 2 bases, and 14 bases lay between the germline ends. The CDR3 spans 13 residues. Germline V gene sequence: CDR1 SQVTM, CDR2 ANQGSEA. The DNA for the CDR3 is TGCAGCGCGCTGACAGGATCCAACTATGGCTACACCTTC. Its translation is CSALTGSNYGYTF.

Here the CDR3 DNA reads TGCGCCAGCAGCCCGAATAGCAGTCCCGAGCAGTACTTC. This codes for CASSPNSSPEQYF. The chain recombines TRBV5-1 with TRBJ2-7; D ambiguous. The V gene's germline CDR1 is SGHRS and CDR2 YFSETQ. The CDR3 has 13 residues. V was trimmed by 4 bases and J by 6 bases, leaving 14 bases between them.

This chain joins TRBV19 and TRBJ1-4; D unclear. The germline V gene has CDR1 LNHDA and CDR2 SQIVND (reference sequence). V gave up 4 bases and J gave up 4 bases, with 16 bases separating them. CDR3 length equals 16 residues. The CDR3 loop reads CASSTSARANNEKLFF. Written as DNA, the CDR3 is TGTGCCAGTAGTACATCAGCGCGGGCCAATAATGAAAAACTGTTTTTT.

This clone was counted between two and nine times. The V gene is TRBV5-4, the J gene TRBJ2-7; no reliable D call. Germline lookup yields CDR1 SGHNT and CDR2 YYREEE (reference sequence). Trimming stripped 5 bases from V and 0 bases from J, with 24 bases between. The CDR3 is 18 residues long. The CDR3 DNA reads TGTGCCAGCAGTATAGACGGTCCCTCGCAACTCATCTCCTACGAGCAGTACTTC. As protein: CASSIDGPSQLISYEQYF.